Listed below are T cell receptor beta chains from one sample, sequenced in a study of cytomegalovirus exposure and HLA in healthy donors. Clones were sequenced by immunoSEQ multiplex PCR, and TCRdb holds only the in-frame ones, with some missing. The sample includes fewer than 130,000 clones, around 88% of them seen just once. Sequenced: PBMCs. The receptor set was obtained from a man aged 35 to 55 in good health and CMV-seronegative. Both conserved end residues are part of each CDR3. A D gene is named only where the DNA matches it firmly. Clone size is given for some rows only: seen once, a few or many times, or a class if the clone is expanded.

size	V	D	J	CDR3	DNA
-	TRBV28	TRBD1	TRBJ1-4	CASSLYQTGAEKLFF	TGTGCCAGCAGTTTATATCAGACAGGGGCTGAAAAACTGTTTTTT
-	TRBV19	TRBD1	TRBJ1-1	CASSNPPGQGETEAFF	TGTGCCAGTAGTAATCCCCCGGGACAGGGGGAGACTGAAGCTTTCTTT
-	TRBV6-5	-	TRBJ2-7	CASRPGTLSSYEQYF	TGTGCCAGCAGACCCGGGACTCTCAGCTCCTACGAGCAGTACTTC
-	TRBV6-4	TRBD1	TRBJ2-1	CALPGGQGVYEQFF	TGTGCCCTTCCCGGGGGACAGGGGGTATATGAGCAGTTCTTC
-	TRBV7-2	TRBD2	TRBJ2-5	CASSVGLAGKTQYF	TGTGCCAGCAGCGTGGGACTAGCAGGCAAGACCCAGTACTTC
once	TRBV6-5	-	TRBJ1-1	CASSYPGSPPAFF	TGCGCCAGCAGTTACCCGGGATCGCCCCCAGCTTTCTTT
once	TRBV7-2	-	TRBJ1-1	CASSLAWRVSLEAFF	TGTGCCAGCAGCTTAGCGTGGCGGGTGAGCCTTGAAGCTTTCTTT
-	TRBV7-9	TRBD2	TRBJ2-2	CASRTSGVNTGELFF	TGTGCCAGTCGGACTAGCGGGGTGAACACCGGGGAGCTGTTTTTT
-	TRBV6-1	-	TRBJ1-6	CASSEDSGYDNSPLHF	TGTGCCAGCAGTGAAGACTCAGGGTATGATAATTCACCCCTCCACTTT
-	TRBV5-6	-	TRBJ2-4	CASSPRPSGVDIQYF	TGTGCCAGCAGCCCTCGACCCAGTGGAGTGGACATTCAGTACTTC
-	TRBV9	-	TRBJ1-3	CASSALSSGNTIYF	TGTGCCAGCAGCGCGTTGAGCTCTGGAAACACCATATATTTT
-	TRBV5-5	-	TRBJ1-5	CASSLARNQPQHF	TGTGCCAGCAGCTTGGCCAGAAATCAGCCCCAGCATTTT
-	TRBV29-1	-	TRBJ2-3	CSADTGTGTDTQYF	TGCAGCGCCGACACCGGGACTGGCACAGATACGCAGTATTTT
-	TRBV4-1	TRBD1	TRBJ1-2	CASSQVPGQVRGVYGYTF	TGCGCCAGCAGCCAGGTCCCGGGACAGGTTCGGGGGGTATATGGCTACACCTTC
-	TRBV19	TRBD1	TRBJ2-3	CASSTGQGVLAQYF	TGTGCCAGTAGTACAGGACAGGGGGTTTTGGCGCAGTATTTT
-	TRBV5-1	-	TRBJ2-3	CASRRSGSTDTQYF	TGCGCCAGCAGACGAAGCGGGAGCACAGATACGCAGTATTTT
-	TRBV5-4	-	TRBJ1-1	CASSLTQATEAFF	TGTGCCAGCAGCTTGACCCAGGCCACTGAAGCTTTCTTT
-	TRBV5-1	TRBD1	TRBJ2-7	CASSFQGTGPYEQYF	TGCGCCAGCAGCTTCCAGGGGACAGGGCCCTACGAGCAGTACTTC
-	TRBV5-6	-	TRBJ2-6	CASSLPPSSGANVLTF	TGTGCCAGCAGCCTTCCTCCTTCCTCTGGGGCCAACGTCCTGACTTTC
-	TRBV30	-	TRBJ1-1	CAWSLQGEAFF	TGTGCCTGGAGTCTACAGGGAGAAGCTTTCTTT
once	TRBV5-1	TRBD2	TRBJ2-1	CASSLEAGGYNEQFF	TGCGCCAGCAGCTTGGAGGCGGGGGGCTACAATGAGCAGTTCTTC
-	TRBV28	-	TRBJ2-5	CASSMRESGKETQYF	TGTGCCAGCAGTATGCGGGAATCTGGGAAGGAGACCCAGTACTTC
-	TRBV5-1	-	TRBJ1-5	CASSLDSSNQPQHF	TGCGCCAGCAGCTTGGACAGTAGCAATCAGCCCCAGCATTTT
-	TRBV4-2	-	TRBJ2-1	CASSQEGRQAYYNEQFF	TGTGCCAGCAGCCAAGAGGGCAGACAGGCCTACTACAATGAGCAGTTCTTC
-	TRBV28	-	TRBJ2-3	CASRDQGKGRDTQYF	TGTGCCAGCAGGGACCAGGGGAAAGGGAGAGATACGCAGTATTTT
-	TRBV7-9	-	TRBJ1-2	CASSFGGANYGYTF	TGTGCCAGCAGCTTTGGAGGGGCTAACTATGGCTACACCTTC
-	TRBV29-1	-	TRBJ1-2	CSVDDSQKGYTF	TGCAGCGTTGATGATAGCCAGAAGGGCTACACCTTC
-	TRBV28	TRBD1	TRBJ1-1	CASTFQGVTEAFF	TGTGCCAGCACTTTCCAGGGGGTCACTGAAGCTTTCTTT
once	TRBV2	TRBD2	TRBJ2-3	CASGGRGTSEGDTQYF	TGTGCCAGCGGGGGTCGTGGGACTAGCGAGGGAGATACGCAGTATTTT
-	TRBV15	-	TRBJ1-1	CATSRVSVNTEAFF	TGTGCCACCAGCAGAGTTTCGGTGAACACTGAAGCTTTCTTT
-	TRBV7-8	-	TRBJ2-7	CASSLWGVEEQYF	TGTGCCAGCAGCTTATGGGGGGTAGAAGAGCAGTACTTC
-	TRBV2	-	TRBJ2-1	CASISFQGEQFF	TGTGCCAGCATCTCATTTCAGGGGGAGCAGTTCTTC
-	TRBV6-1	-	TRBJ2-1	CASSDRGNEQFF	TGTGCCAGCAGTGACAGGGGAAATGAGCAGTTCTTC
-	TRBV29-1	TRBD1	TRBJ1-5	CSVATGGHQPQHF	TGCAGCGTGGCGACAGGGGGCCATCAGCCCCAGCATTTT
-	TRBV7-9	-	TRBJ1-2	CASSYSRTDYGYTF	TGTGCCAGCAGTTATTCTCGGACAGACTATGGCTACACCTTC
-	TRBV7-6	-	TRBJ1-4	CASSLSWTEDEKLFF	TGTGCCAGCAGCTTAAGCTGGACAGAGGATGAAAAACTGTTTTTT
-	TRBV25-1	-	TRBJ1-6	CASSEYGAGNSPLHF	TGTGCCAGCAGTGAATATGGGGCAGGGAATTCACCCCTCCACTTT
-	TRBV18	TRBD1	TRBJ1-4	CASSPRTGADEKLFF	TGTGCCAGCTCACCTCGGACAGGGGCGGATGAAAAACTGTTTTTT
-	TRBV7-6	-	TRBJ2-5	CASSLAGRQGGETQYF	TGTGCCAGCAGCTTAGCAGGTCGGCAGGGGGGAGAGACCCAGTACTTC
few	TRBV6-1	TRBD1	TRBJ1-6	CASTRTGYNSPLHF	TGTGCCAGCACGAGGACAGGGTATAATTCACCCCTCCACTTT
-	TRBV27	TRBD2	TRBJ2-5	CASSLLGGGAWETQYF	TGTGCCAGCAGTTTACTCGGCGGGGGGGCCTGGGAGACCCAGTACTTC
-	TRBV18	-	TRBJ2-2	CASSPPGRSTGELFF	TGTGCCAGCTCACCACCGGGGAGGAGTACCGGGGAGCTGTTTTTT
-	TRBV6-6	-	TRBJ2-7	CASSTGYEQYF	TGTGCCAGCAGTACGGGATACGAGCAGTACTTC
-	TRBV7-2	-	TRBJ1-1	CASRMGHPNTEAFF	TGTGCCAGCCGCATGGGACACCCGAACACTGAAGCTTTCTTT
-	TRBV4-3	-	TRBJ1-5	CASSQATGIGPQHF	TGCGCCAGCAGCCAAGCGACAGGTATTGGGCCCCAGCATTTT
-	TRBV6-5	-	TRBJ1-2	CASSSRNYGYTF	TGTGCCAGCAGTTCCCGGAACTATGGCTACACCTTC
-	TRBV4-2	TRBD2	TRBJ2-2	CASSQDRLAGASTGELFF	TGTGCCAGCAGCCAAGATCGACTAGCGGGGGCATCCACCGGGGAGCTGTTTTTT
-	TRBV27	TRBD2	TRBJ2-5	CASSQPGGTQYF	TGTGCCAGCAGCCAGCCGGGAGGGACCCAGTACTTC
-	TRBV7-6	TRBD1	TRBJ2-5	CASSLVVRLGQGETQYF	TGTGCCAGCAGCTTAGTCGTACGGCTAGGACAGGGGGAGACCCAGTACTTC
-	TRBV28	-	TRBJ1-2	CASSFFDGANYGYTF	TGTGCCAGCAGTTTTTTCGACGGAGCTAACTATGGCTACACCTTC